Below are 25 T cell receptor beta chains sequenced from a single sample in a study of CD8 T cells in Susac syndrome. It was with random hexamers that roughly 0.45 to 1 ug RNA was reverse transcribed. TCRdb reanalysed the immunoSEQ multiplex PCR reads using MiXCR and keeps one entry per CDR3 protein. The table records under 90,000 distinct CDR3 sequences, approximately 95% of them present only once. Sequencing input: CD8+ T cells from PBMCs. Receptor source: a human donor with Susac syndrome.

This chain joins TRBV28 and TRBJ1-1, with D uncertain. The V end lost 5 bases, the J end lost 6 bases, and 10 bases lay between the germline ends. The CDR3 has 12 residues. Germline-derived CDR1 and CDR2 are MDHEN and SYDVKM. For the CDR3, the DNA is TGTGCCAGCAGTAGTAGGGAGGCTGAAGCTTTCTTT. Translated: CASSSREAEAFF.

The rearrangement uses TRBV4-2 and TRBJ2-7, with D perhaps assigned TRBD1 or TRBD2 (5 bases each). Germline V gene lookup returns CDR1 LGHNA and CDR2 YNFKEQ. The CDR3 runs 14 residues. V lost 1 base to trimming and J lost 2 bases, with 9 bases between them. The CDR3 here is CASSQGRGPYEQYF. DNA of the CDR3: TGTGCCAGCAGCCAAGGTCGGGGCCCCTACGAGCAGTACTTC.

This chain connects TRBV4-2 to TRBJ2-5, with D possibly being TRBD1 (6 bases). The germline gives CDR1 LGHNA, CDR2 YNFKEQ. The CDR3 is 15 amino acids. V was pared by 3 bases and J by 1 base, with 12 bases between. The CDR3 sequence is CASSQTQDSQETQYF. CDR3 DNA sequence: TGTGCCAGCAGCCAGACACAGGACAGCCAAGAGACCCAGTACTTC.

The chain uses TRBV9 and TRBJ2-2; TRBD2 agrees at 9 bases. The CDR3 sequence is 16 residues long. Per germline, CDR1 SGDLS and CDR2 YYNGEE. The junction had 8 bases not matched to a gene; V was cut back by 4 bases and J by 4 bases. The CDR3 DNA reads TGTGCCAGCAGCATTCGACTAGCGGAGGTCACCGGGGAGCTGTTTTTT. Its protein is CASSIRLAEVTGELFF.

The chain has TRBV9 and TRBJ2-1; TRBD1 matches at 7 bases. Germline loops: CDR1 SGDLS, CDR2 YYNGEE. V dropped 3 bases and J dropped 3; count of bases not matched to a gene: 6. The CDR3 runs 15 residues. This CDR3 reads CASSAFGTDYNEQFF. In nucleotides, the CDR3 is TGTGCCAGCAGCGCCTTCGGGACAGACTACAATGAGCAGTTCTTC.

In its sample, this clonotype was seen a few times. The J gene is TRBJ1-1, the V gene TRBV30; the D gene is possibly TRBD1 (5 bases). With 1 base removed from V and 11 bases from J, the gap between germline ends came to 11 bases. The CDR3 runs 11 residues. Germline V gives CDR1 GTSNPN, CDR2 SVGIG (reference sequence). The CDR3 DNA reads TGTGCCTGGAGTGACACAGGCCCGGCTTTCTTT. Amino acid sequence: CAWSDTGPAFF.

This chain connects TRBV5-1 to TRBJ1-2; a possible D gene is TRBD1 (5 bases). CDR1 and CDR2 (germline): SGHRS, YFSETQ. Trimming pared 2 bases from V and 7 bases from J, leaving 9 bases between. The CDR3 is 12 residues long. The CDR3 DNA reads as TGCGCCAGCAGCTTAGAAGGGGCTGGCTACACCTTC. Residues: CASSLEGAGYTF.

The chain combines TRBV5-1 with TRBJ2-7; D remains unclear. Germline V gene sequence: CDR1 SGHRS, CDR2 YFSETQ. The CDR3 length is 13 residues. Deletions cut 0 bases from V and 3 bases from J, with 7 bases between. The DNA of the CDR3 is TGCGCCAGCAGCTTGGGGGCCTACTACGAGCAGTACTTC. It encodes CASSLGAYYEQYF.

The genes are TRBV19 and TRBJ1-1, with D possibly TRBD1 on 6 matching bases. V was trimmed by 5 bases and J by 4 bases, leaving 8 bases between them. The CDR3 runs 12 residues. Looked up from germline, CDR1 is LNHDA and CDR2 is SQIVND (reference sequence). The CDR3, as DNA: TGTGCCAGTAGTGCAGGGGTCACTGAAGCTTTCTTT. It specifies CASSAGVTEAFF.

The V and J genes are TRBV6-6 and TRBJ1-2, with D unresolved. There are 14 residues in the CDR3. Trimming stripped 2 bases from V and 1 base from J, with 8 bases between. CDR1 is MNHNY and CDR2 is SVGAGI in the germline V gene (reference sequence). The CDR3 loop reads CASSYDSLNYGYTF. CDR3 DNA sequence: TGTGCCAGCAGTTACGACTCCCTTAACTATGGCTACACCTTC.

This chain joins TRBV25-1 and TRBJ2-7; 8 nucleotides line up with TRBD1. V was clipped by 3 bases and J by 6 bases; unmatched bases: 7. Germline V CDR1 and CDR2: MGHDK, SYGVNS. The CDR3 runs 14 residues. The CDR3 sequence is CASSDDWTGTEQYF. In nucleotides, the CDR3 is TGTGCCAGCAGTGACGATTGGACAGGGACCGAGCAGTACTTC.

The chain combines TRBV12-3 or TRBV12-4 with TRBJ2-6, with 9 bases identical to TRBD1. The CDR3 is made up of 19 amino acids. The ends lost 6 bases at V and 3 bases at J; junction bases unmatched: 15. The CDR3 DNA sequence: TGTGCCAGCAGCTCCAGACAGGGGGGAGGGTTGGGTGGGGCCAACGTCCTGACTTTC. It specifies CASSSRQGGGLGGANVLTF.

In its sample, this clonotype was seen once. The CDR3: CASSPRDEQYF. In DNA, the CDR3 is TGTGCCAGCAGCCCCCGCGACGAGCAGTACTTC. This rearrangement joins TRBV7-9 to TRBJ2-7; D is ambiguous. V was shortened by 5 bases and J by 5 bases, with 7 bases between the two germline ends. The CDR3 loop spans 11 amino acids. CDR1 and CDR2 (germline): SEHNR, FQNEAQ (reference sequence).

In DNA, the CDR3 is TGTGCCAGCAGTCCCCCGGCGGCAGAGACCCAGTACTTC. This encodes CASSPPAAETQYF. The chain has TRBV12-3 or TRBV12-4 and TRBJ2-5, with D uncertain. V lost 5 bases, J lost 4 bases, and 11 bases lay in between. This CDR3 contains 13 residues.

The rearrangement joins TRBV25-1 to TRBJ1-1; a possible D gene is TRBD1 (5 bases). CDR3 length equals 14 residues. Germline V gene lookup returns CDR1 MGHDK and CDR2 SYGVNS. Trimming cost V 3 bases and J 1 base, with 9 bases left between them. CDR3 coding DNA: TGTGCCAGCAGTGAGACGGGGGGGAACACTGAAGCTTTCTTT. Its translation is CASSETGGNTEAFF.

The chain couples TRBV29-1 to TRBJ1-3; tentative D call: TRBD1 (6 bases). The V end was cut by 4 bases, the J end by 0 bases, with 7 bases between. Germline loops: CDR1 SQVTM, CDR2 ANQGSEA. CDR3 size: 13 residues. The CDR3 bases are TGCAGCGTTGTGGACAGCTCTGGAAACACCATATATTTT. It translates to CSVVDSSGNTIYF.

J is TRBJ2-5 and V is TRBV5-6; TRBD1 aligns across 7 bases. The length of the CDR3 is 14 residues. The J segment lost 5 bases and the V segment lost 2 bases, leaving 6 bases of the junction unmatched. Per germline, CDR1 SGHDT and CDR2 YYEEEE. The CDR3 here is CASSFGTAKETQYF. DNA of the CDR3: TGTGCCAGCAGCTTCGGGACAGCTAAGGAGACCCAGTACTTC.

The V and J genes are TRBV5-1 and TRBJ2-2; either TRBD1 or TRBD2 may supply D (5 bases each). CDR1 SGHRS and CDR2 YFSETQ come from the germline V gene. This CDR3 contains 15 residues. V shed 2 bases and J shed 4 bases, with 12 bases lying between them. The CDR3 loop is CASSFSGSPTGELFF. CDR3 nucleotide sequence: TGCGCCAGCAGCTTCTCAGGGAGTCCCACCGGGGAGCTGTTTTTT.

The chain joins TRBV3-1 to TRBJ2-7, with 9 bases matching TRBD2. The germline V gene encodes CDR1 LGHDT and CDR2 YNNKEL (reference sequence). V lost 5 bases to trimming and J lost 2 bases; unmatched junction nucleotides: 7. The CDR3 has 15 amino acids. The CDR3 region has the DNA TGTGCCAGCAGCGGGGGGACTAGCCGGCCCTACGAGCAGTACTTC. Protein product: CASSGGTSRPYEQYF.

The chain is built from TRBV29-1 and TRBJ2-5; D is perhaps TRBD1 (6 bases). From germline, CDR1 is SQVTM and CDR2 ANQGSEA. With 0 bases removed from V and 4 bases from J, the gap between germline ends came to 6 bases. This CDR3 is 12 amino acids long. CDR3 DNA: TGCAGCGTTGAAGAACAGGGAGAGACCCAGTACTTC. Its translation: CSVEEQGETQYF.

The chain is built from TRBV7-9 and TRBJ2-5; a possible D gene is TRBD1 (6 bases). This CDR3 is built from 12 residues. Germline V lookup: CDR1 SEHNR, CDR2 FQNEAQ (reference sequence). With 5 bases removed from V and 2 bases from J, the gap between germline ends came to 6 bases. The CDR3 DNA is TGTGCCAGCAGCGGACAGCAAGAGACCCAGTACTTC. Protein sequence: CASSGQQETQYF. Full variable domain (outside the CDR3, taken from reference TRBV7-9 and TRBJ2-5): DTGVSQNPRHKITKRGQNVTFRCDPISEHNRLYWYRQTLGQGPEFLTYFQNEAQLEKSRLLSDRFSAERPKGSFSTLEIQRTEQGDSAMYLCASSGQQETQYFGPGTRLLVL.

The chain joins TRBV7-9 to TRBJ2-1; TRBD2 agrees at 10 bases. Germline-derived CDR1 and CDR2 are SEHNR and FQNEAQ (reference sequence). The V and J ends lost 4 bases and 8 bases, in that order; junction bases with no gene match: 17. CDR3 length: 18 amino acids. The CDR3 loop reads CASSSLGSVAGGSDEQFF. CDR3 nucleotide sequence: TGTGCCAGCAGCTCCCTGGGTAGCGTAGCGGGAGGCTCCGATGAGCAGTTCTTC. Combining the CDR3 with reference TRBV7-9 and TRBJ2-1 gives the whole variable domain DTGVSQNPRHKITKRGQNVTFRCDPISEHNRLYWYRQTLGQGPEFLTYFQNEAQLEKSRLLSDRFSAERPKGSFSTLEIQRTEQGDSAMYLCASSSLGSVAGGSDEQFFGPGTRLTVL.

In nucleotides, the CDR3 is TGTGCCAGCAGCCGGACGGAGAACACTGAAGCTTTCTTT. Translating gives CASSRTENTEAFF. This chain uses TRBV7-9 with TRBJ1-1; D uncertain. This CDR3 is 13 amino acids long. Germline V gene data show CDR1 as SEHNR and CDR2 as FQNEAQ (reference sequence). Between the trimmed V and J ends, which lost 5 bases and 1 base, there was a span of 8 bases.

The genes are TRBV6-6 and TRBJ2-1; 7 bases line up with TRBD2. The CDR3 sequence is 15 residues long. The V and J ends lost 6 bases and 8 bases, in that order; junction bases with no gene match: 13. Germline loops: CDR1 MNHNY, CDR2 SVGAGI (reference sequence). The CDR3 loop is CASRMGLPGGDEQFF. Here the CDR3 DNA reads TGTGCCAGCAGGATGGGTCTCCCGGGAGGCGATGAGCAGTTCTTC.

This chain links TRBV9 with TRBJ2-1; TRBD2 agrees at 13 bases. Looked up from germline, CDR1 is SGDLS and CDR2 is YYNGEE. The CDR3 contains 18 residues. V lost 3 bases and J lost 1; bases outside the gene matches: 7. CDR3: CASSDGLAGEGSYNEQFF. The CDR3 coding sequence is TGTGCCAGCAGCGACGGACTAGCGGGAGAGGGGTCCTACAATGAGCAGTTCTTC.